These 15 T cell receptor beta chains were all obtained from the same sample, sequenced in a study of blood T cell repertoires in COVID-19. Sequenced by immunoSEQ multiplex PCR; TCRdb stores in-frame clones only, minus some. The table lists over 85,000 clones, over 75% of them singletons. Sequenced input: peripheral blood. These receptors came from a woman aged 80 or over with active or convalescent COVID-19.

V gene TRBV5-1 combines with J gene TRBJ2-7, with 10 bases fitting TRBD1. The V gene end was trimmed by 0 bases and the J gene end by 5 bases; junction bases not matched to a gene: 5. Per the germline V gene, CDR1 is SGHRS and CDR2 is YFSETQ. This CDR3 has 15 residues. Written as DNA, the CDR3 is TGCGCCAGCAGCTTGGTTGGGACAGGGGAGGACGAGCAGTACTTC. Translating it yields CASSLVGTGEDEQYF.

The chain carries TRBV11-3 and TRBJ2-5; unclear D gene. V gave up 4 bases and J gave up 0 bases, with 15 bases separating them. CDR1 SGHNT and CDR2 YENEEA come from the germline V gene. CDR3 length: 16 residues. The CDR3 nucleotides are TGTGCCAGCAGCTCCGGAGACTTTCCCGACCAAGAGACCCAGTACTTC. Translation gives CASSSGDFPDQETQYF.

The chain couples TRBV4-3 to TRBJ1-1; TRBD1 agrees at 8 bases. Germline values: CDR1 LGHNA, CDR2 YSLEER. CDR3 length: 19 amino acids. Germline trimming cut 0 bases from V and 5 bases from J; bases unmatched to any gene: 17. This chain's CDR3 is CASSQDSQGAREGRTEAFF. CDR3 nucleotide sequence: TGCGCCAGCAGCCAAGATAGTCAGGGGGCACGGGAAGGAAGGACTGAAGCTTTCTTT.

This chain joins TRBV21-1 and TRBJ1-4. TRBV21-1 is flagged as a pseudogene. The CDR3 is 16 amino acids. Here the CDR3 DNA reads TGTGCCAGCAGCAAAGTGGGAGCGGGACTTAATGAAAAACTGTTTTTT. The encoded protein is CASSKVGAGLNEKLFF.

The rearrangement uses TRBV11-2 and TRBJ1-6; D is uncertain. With 5 bases removed from V and 3 bases from J, the gap between germline ends came to 8 bases. This CDR3 contains 14 residues. Germline CDR1 SGHAT, CDR2 FQNNGV. The CDR3 nucleotides read TGTGCCAGCAGCCCGAGCCGCTATAATTCACCCCTCCACTTT. This translates into CASSPSRYNSPLHF. Full variable domain (missing parts from reference TRBV11-2 and TRBJ1-6): EAGVAQSPRYKIIEKRQSVAFWCNPISGHATLYWYQQILGQGPKLLIQFQNNGVVDDSQLPKDRFSAERLKGVDSTLKIQPAKLEDSAVYLCASSPSRYNSPLHFGNGTRLTVT.

There are a few counts of this clone. This chain joins TRBV7-2 and TRBJ2-1; D might be TRBD1 (7 bases). CDR3 size: 15 residues. V lost 5 bases to trimming and J lost 7 bases, with 18 bases between them. The germline V gene encodes CDR1 SGHTA and CDR2 FQGNSA. The CDR3 region has the DNA TGTGCCAGCAGCCCGCAAGGGGGCGCGGGGAATGAGCAGTTCTTC. Translating gives CASSPQGGAGNEQFF.

This rearrangement joins TRBV21-1 to TRBJ1-5; the table assigns TRBD1, which was not confirmed against the DNA. TRBV21-1 is a pseudogene locus. This CDR3 region has 18 residues. The chain's CDR3 is CASSKKGNRGLGNQPQHF. DNA of the CDR3: TGTGCCAGCAGCAAAAAAGGGAACAGGGGGCTTGGCAATCAGCCCCAGCATTTT.

The CDR3 sequence: CASSPDRNNYGYTF. The DNA for the CDR3 is TGTGCCAGCTCACCAGACAGGAATAACTATGGCTACACCTTC. The chain recombines TRBV18 with TRBJ1-2; the D gene is possibly TRBD1 (6 bases). Trimming took 2 bases from V and 1 from J, leaving 8 bases between them. Germline CDR1 reads KGHSH; CDR2 reads LQKENI. There are 14 residues in the CDR3.

V is TRBV5-1 and J is TRBJ2-5; 8 bases line up with TRBD2. V lost 0 bases, J lost 5 bases, and 6 bases stayed unmatched. Germline V gene sequence: CDR1 SGHRS, CDR2 YFSETQ. The CDR3 is made up of 15 amino acids. The CDR3 DNA reads as TGCGCCAGCAGCTTGGTGGTTAGCGGGATTGAGACCCAGTACTTC. Protein product: CASSLVVSGIETQYF.

The V and J genes are TRBV18 and TRBJ1-4; 7 nucleotides match TRBD1. In germline, CDR1 is KGHSH, CDR2 LQKENI. The CDR3 runs to 15 residues. With V trimmed by 1 base and J by 8 bases, 7 bases remained unmatched. The CDR3, as DNA: TGTGCCAGCTCACCACGTGGCAGGGGGGAAGAAAAACTGTTTTTT. It specifies CASSPRGRGEEKLFF.

The chain uses TRBV11-1 and TRBJ2-1; maybe TRBD2 (6 bases). The CDR3 extends over 12 amino acids. V lost 6 bases, J lost 4 bases, and 7 bases lay in between. From germline, CDR1 is SGHAT and CDR2 FQDESV (reference sequence). The CDR3, as DNA: TGTGCCAGCAGGCGGGGTTACAATGAGCAGTTCTTC. It specifies CASRRGYNEQFF.

The chain uses TRBV6-5 and TRBJ1-2; the D gene is possibly TRBD1 (6 bases). The germline gives CDR1 MNHEY, CDR2 SVGAGI. This CDR3 is built from 14 residues. Trimming removed 7 bases from V and 4 bases from J, with 16 bases in between. CDR3 region: CASTSGTSVYGYTF. The CDR3 DNA is TGTGCCAGCACCTCCGGGACATCCGTCTATGGCTACACCTTC.

The chain has TRBV5-1 and TRBJ1-1, with D uncertain. CDR3 length equals 12 residues. Germline-derived CDR1 and CDR2 are SGHRS and YFSETQ. V gave up 4 bases and J gave up 2 bases, with 6 bases separating them. The DNA of the CDR3 is TGCGCCAGCAGCCCAGGAAACACTGAAGCTTTCTTT. Its protein is CASSPGNTEAFF.

This rearrangement joins TRBV6-5 to TRBJ1-4, with D tentatively TRBD1 (6 bases). The V gene's germline CDR1 is MNHEY and CDR2 SVGAGI. The CDR3 loop spans 14 amino acids. The CDR3 sequence is CAIHGGGGNEKLFF. CDR3 DNA: TGTGCGATCCACGGGGGCGGGGGTAATGAAAAACTGTTTTTT.

The chain uses TRBV5-4 and TRBJ2-1; 8 bases line up with TRBD2. V lost 2 bases to trimming and J lost 12 bases; unmatched junction nucleotides: 10. The CDR3 sequence is 14 residues long. Germline-derived CDR1 and CDR2 are SGHNT and YYREEE (reference sequence). CDR3 in amino acids: CASSLGTSKILQFF. In DNA, the CDR3 is TGTGCCAGCAGCTTAGGGACTAGTAAGATTTTGCAGTTCTTC. Using reference TRBV5-4 and TRBJ2-1 for the parts outside the CDR3, the full variable domain is ETGVTQSPTHLIKTRGQQVTLRCSSQSGHNTVSWYQQALGQGPQFIFQYYREEENGRGNFPPRFSGLQFPNYSSELNVNALELDDSALYLCASSLGTSKILQFFGPGTRLTVL.